The 20 T cell receptor beta chains presented below share a single source sample, sequenced in a study of T cell repertoires in cytomegalovirus infection. TCRdb reprocessed the reads with MiXCR, giving one entry per CDR3 protein. The sample contains under 95,000 distinct CDR3 sequences, approximately 46% of which appear only once. These receptors lack a known antigen. The specimen comprised CD8+ T cells from cultured PBMCs, sampled from culture after CMV antigen stimulation. All receptors derive from a human donor in good health (CMV status not recorded). Some clones in this sample may be carry-over from other donors' samples.

The chain is built from TRBV28 and TRBJ2-1, with D possibly TRBD2 on 5 matching bases. The CDR3 contains 12 residues. V dropped 3 bases and J dropped 10 bases, with 10 bases sitting between them. Per the germline V gene, CDR1 is MDHEN and CDR2 is SYDVKM. CDR3 in DNA: TGTGCCAGCAGTTTTCGTCGACTAGAGCAGTTCTTC. Translation gives CASSFRRLEQFF.

This chain joins TRBV27 and TRBJ1-6, with D uncertain. V gave up 6 bases and J gave up 7 bases, with 10 bases separating them. There are 13 residues in the CDR3. Germline V gives CDR1 MNHEY, CDR2 SMNVEV (reference sequence). DNA for the CDR3: TGTGCCAGCAGCTCGATGGGGAATTCACCCCTCCACTTT. Its protein product is CASSSMGNSPLHF.

The V gene is TRBV11-2, the J gene TRBJ2-7; TRBD2 aligns across 7 bases. With 0 bases clipped from V and 12 bases from J, the junction kept 14 bases outside the gene matches. Germline CDR1 reads SGHAT; CDR2 reads FQNNGV. CDR3 size: 15 residues. CDR3 nucleotides: TGTGCCAGCAGCTTAGAGATTTCGCCGCTAGCGGCAATGTACTTC. Translation: CASSLEISPLAAMYF.

Regarding this clonotype: A read error may produce the germline difference seen at one junction end. The chain carries TRBV7-6 and TRBJ2-1; 8 positions match TRBD2. The CDR3 extends over 17 amino acids. CDR1 SGHVS and CDR2 FNYEAQ come from the germline V gene. The CDR3 spells CASSLARPSGFYSEQFF. CDR3 sequence (DNA): TGTGCCAGCAGCTTAGCGCGGCCTAGCGGGTTCTACAGTGAGCAGTTCTTC.

This clonotype was detected ten times or more. The chain joins TRBV6-4 to TRBJ2-1, with D possibly being TRBD2 (6 bases). Per the germline V gene, CDR1 is MRHNA and CDR2 is SNTAGT. Trimming removed 5 bases at V and 5 bases at J, with 16 bases between. The CDR3 spans 15 residues. Written as DNA, the CDR3 is TGTGCCAGCAGTTACAACTCCGGGAGCAACAATGAGCAGTTCTTC. Translating it yields CASSYNSGSNNEQFF.

The chain is built from TRBV11-2 and TRBJ2-7; 7 bases agree with TRBD1. The J segment lost 13 bases and the V segment lost 1 base, leaving 16 bases of the junction unmatched. This CDR3 is 15 amino acids long. CDR1 and CDR2 (germline): SGHAT, FQNNGV. The chain's CDR3 is CASSLAQGVDWRHYF. The CDR3 DNA sequence: TGTGCCAGCAGCTTAGCCCAGGGGGTGGACTGGCGGCATTACTTC.

The chain combines TRBV10-2 with TRBJ1-5, with D perhaps matching TRBD1 (6 bases). Germline V CDR1 and CDR2: WSHSY, SAAADI. This CDR3 region has 14 residues. The ends were cut back, 5 bases at V and 0 bases at J, with 8 bases in the middle. CDR3 sequence (DNA): TGCGCCAGCAGTCAGGGGTATAGCAATCAGCCCCAGCATTTT. Translated, it gives CASSQGYSNQPQHF.

This chain connects TRBV28 to TRBJ2-7, with a weak D call TRBD2 (6 bases). Germline V gene sequence: CDR1 MDHEN, CDR2 SYDVKM. The CDR3 runs to 14 residues. Trimming stripped 7 bases from V and 0 bases from J, with 13 bases between. The CDR3 sequence is CASTLRRGSYEQYF. CDR3 sequence (DNA): TGTGCCAGCACCCTAAGGAGGGGCTCCTACGAGCAGTACTTC.

V usage is TRBV12-3 or TRBV12-4 and J usage is TRBJ2-7; TRBD1 might be the D (6 bases). The CDR3 spans 11 residues. V gave up 6 bases and J gave up 3 bases, with 6 bases separating them. Here the CDR3 reads CASRQGYEQYF. CDR3 in DNA: TGTGCCAGCAGACAGGGCTACGAGCAGTACTTC.

This sequence joins TRBV24-1 and TRBJ2-2, with 10 nucleotides matching TRBD2. With 8 bases clipped from V and 3 bases from J, the junction kept 5 bases outside the gene matches. The germline gives CDR1 KGHDR, CDR2 SFDVKD. The CDR3 loop spans 15 amino acids. The CDR3 region is CATISSGSDTGELFF. For the CDR3, the DNA is TGTGCCACCATATCTAGCGGGAGTGACACCGGGGAGCTGTTTTTT.

This clonotype was seen ten or more times. The J gene is TRBJ2-3, the V gene TRBV7-2, with TRBD1 matching over 7 bases. V lost 4 bases to trimming and J lost 0 bases; unmatched junction nucleotides: 4. The CDR3 has 15 amino acids. Germline V gives CDR1 SGHTA, CDR2 FQGNSA. The DNA of the CDR3 is TGTGCCAGCAGCTACAGGGGTTCTAGCACAGATACGCAGTATTTT. This sequence encodes CASSYRGSSTDTQYF.

This clonotype was observed a handful of times. The V gene is TRBV7-9, the J gene TRBJ2-2; 10 bases line up with TRBD2. This CDR3 spans 18 amino acids. The J segment lost 4 bases and the V segment lost 5 bases, leaving 13 bases of the junction unmatched. Germline loops: CDR1 SEHNR, CDR2 FQNEAQ (reference sequence). The DNA for the CDR3 is TGTGCCAGCAGCCAGACTAGCGGGCGGGTACTTATCACCGGGGAGCTGTTTTTT. Its translation: CASSQTSGRVLITGELFF.

The chain links TRBV7-6 to TRBJ2-3, with a possible D match to TRBD2 (6 bases). V was pared by 4 bases and J by 2 bases, with 10 bases between. Germline CDR1 is SGHVS and CDR2 is FNYEAQ. The CDR3 has 14 residues. This chain's CDR3 is CASSSTSTTDTQYF. The CDR3 nucleotides read TGTGCCAGCAGCTCCACTAGCACCACAGATACGCAGTATTTT.

This chain links TRBV7-9 with TRBJ1-2; possible D gene TRBD1, 6 bases. The V gene lost 5 bases and the J gene lost 3 bases, with 13 bases spanning the gap. The germline gives CDR1 SEHNR, CDR2 FQNEAQ (reference sequence). The length of the CDR3 is 14 residues. The CDR3 region has the DNA TGTGCCAGCAGCCTGACGGACAGTGACTATGGCTACACCTTC. Protein: CASSLTDSDYGYTF.

This clonotype turned up a few times. The CDR3 loop reads CASSSAGQPQHF. Here the CDR3 DNA reads TGTGCCAGCAGCTCCGCAGGGCAGCCCCAGCATTTT. This chain uses TRBV7-6 with TRBJ1-5; D might be TRBD1 (5 bases). V lost 4 bases, J lost 7 bases, and 8 bases lay in between. The CDR3 contains 12 residues. The germline V gene has CDR1 SGHVS and CDR2 FNYEAQ.

This clonotype was seen a handful of times. The V and J genes are TRBV12-5 and TRBJ1-1, with TRBD1 matching over 8 bases. This CDR3 region has 15 residues. The V and J ends lost 3 bases and 2 bases, in that order; junction bases with no gene match: 5. Germline lookup yields CDR1 LGHNT and CDR2 FRNRAP. CDR3 DNA: TGTGCTAGTGGTTTCGGACAGGGTTTTAACACTGAAGCTTTCTTT. It yields the protein CASGFGQGFNTEAFF. The full variable domain, completed using reference TRBV12-5 and TRBJ1-1, is DARVTQTPRHKVTEMGQEVTMRCQPILGHNTVFWYRQTMMQGLELLAYFRNRAPLDDSGMPKDRFSAEMPDATLATLKIQPSEPRDSAVYFCASGFGQGFNTEAFFGQGTRLTVV.

The gene calls are TRBV12-3 or TRBV12-4 and TRBJ2-7; 8 bases align to TRBD1. With V trimmed by 6 bases and J by 1 base, 8 bases remained unmatched. The CDR3 runs to 15 residues. CDR3 amino acids: CASSNAGTGSYEQYF. CDR3 bases: TGTGCCAGCAGCAATGCCGGGACAGGATCCTACGAGCAGTACTTC.

The chain is built from TRBV27 and TRBJ1-1, with unresolved D. V dropped 4 bases and J dropped 3 bases, with 12 bases sitting between them. The CDR3 covers 14 residues. CDR1 and CDR2 (germline): MNHEY, SMNVEV (reference sequence). The chain's CDR3 is CASSSYAGYTEAFF. CDR3 DNA sequence: TGTGCCAGCAGTTCTTATGCGGGTTACACTGAAGCTTTCTTT.

This clonotype was seen only a few times. This chain joins TRBV7-9 and TRBJ2-4, with D possibly TRBD2 on 5 matching bases. The germline CDR1 and CDR2 sequences are SEHNR and FQNEAQ (reference sequence). V was pared by 5 bases and J by 2 bases, with 13 bases between. The CDR3 consists of 15 residues. The CDR3 DNA reads as TGTGCCAGCAGCCCCCTGGCCGGGACCAAAAACATTCAGTACTTC. Its translation: CASSPLAGTKNIQYF. The variable domain in full, with the rest retrieved from reference TRBV7-9 and TRBJ2-4, is DTGVSQNPRHKITKRGQNVTFRCDPISEHNRLYWYRQTLGQGPEFLTYFQNEAQLEKSRLLSDRFSAERPKGSFSTLEIQRTEQGDSAMYLCASSPLAGTKNIQYFGAGTRLSVL.

This clonotype was counted a few times. The V call is TRBV2, the J call TRBJ2-5, with TRBD2 identical over 9 bases. The junction had 19 bases not matched to a gene; V was cut back by 6 bases and J by 5 bases. This CDR3 comprises 18 residues. Germline lookup yields CDR1 SNHLY and CDR2 FYNNEI. CDR3 residues: CASSRDIPSRTSVETQYF. CDR3 DNA sequence: TGTGCCAGCAGCCGCGACATACCCAGTCGGACTAGCGTGGAGACCCAGTACTTC.